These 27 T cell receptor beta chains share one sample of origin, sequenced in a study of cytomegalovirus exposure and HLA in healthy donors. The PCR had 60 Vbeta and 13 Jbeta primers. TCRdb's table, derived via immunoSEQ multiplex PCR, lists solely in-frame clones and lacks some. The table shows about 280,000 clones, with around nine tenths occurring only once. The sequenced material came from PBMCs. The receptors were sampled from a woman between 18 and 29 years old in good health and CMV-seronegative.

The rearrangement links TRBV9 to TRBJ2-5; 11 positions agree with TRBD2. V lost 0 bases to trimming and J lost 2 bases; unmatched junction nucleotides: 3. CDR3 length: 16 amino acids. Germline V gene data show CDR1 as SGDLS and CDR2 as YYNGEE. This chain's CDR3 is CASSVASGGPQETQYF. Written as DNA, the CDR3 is TGTGCCAGCAGCGTAGCTAGCGGGGGGCCGCAAGAGACCCAGTACTTC.

The CDR3 DNA is TGTGCCAGCAGATCCGACAGGGACTCCTACAATGAGCAGTTCTTC. Protein sequence: CASRSDRDSYNEQFF. The gene calls are TRBV6-5 and TRBJ2-1; 7 nucleotides match TRBD1. There are 15 residues in the CDR3. J gave up 0 bases and V 6 bases, and 5 bases lay outside the gene matches. Germline values: CDR1 MNHEY, CDR2 SVGAGI.

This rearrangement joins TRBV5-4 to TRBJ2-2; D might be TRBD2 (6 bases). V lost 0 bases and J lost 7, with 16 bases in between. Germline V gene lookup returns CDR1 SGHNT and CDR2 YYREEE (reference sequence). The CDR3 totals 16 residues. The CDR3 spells CASSLGGPAGNGELFF. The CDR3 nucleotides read TGTGCCAGCAGCTTGGGTGGGCCGGCGGGGAACGGGGAGCTGTTTTTT.

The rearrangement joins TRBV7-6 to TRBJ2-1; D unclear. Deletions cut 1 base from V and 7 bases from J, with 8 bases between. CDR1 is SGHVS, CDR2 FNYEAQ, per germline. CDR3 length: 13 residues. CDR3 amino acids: CASSLDSVNEQFF. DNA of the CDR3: TGTGCCAGCAGCTTAGACTCCGTAAATGAGCAGTTCTTC.

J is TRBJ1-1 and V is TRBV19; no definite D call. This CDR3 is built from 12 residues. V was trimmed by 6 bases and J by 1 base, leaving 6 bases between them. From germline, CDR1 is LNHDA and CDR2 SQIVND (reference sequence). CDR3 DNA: TGTGCCAGTAGGGCAGAGAACACTGAAGCTTTCTTT. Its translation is CASRAENTEAFF.

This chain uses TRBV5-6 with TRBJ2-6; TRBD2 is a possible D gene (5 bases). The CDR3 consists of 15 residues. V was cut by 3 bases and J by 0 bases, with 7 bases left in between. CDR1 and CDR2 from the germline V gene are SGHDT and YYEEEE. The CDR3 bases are TGTGCCAGCAGCTCGGGGAGCTCTGGGGCCAACGTCCTGACTTTC. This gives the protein CASSSGSSGANVLTF.

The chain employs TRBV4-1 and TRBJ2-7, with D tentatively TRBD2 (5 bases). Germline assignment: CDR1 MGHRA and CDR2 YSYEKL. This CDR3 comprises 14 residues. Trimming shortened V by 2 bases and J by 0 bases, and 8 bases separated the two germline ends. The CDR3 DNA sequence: TGCGCCAGCAGCCAACTGAGGGTCTCCTACGAGCAGTACTTC. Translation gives CASSQLRVSYEQYF.

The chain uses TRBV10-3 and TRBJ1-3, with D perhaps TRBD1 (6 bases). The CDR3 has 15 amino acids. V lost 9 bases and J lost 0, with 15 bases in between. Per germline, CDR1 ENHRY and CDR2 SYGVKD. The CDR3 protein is CAMSGGLDSGNTIYF. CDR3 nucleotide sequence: TGTGCCATGAGCGGGGGCCTTGACTCTGGAAACACCATATATTTT.

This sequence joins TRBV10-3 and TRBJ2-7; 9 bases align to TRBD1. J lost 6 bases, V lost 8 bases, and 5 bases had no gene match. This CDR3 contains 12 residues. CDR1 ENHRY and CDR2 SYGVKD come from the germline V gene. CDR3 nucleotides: TGTGCCATCCAGGGACAGGGTCCCGAGCAGTACTTC. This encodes CAIQGQGPEQYF.

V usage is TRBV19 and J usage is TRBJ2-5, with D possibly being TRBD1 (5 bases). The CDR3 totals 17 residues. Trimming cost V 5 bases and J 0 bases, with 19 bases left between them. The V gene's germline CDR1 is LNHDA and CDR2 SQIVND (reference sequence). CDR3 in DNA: TGTGCCAGTAGTGACAATTACGTTCAACAGGACCAAGAGACCCAGTACTTC. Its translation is CASSDNYVQQDQETQYF.

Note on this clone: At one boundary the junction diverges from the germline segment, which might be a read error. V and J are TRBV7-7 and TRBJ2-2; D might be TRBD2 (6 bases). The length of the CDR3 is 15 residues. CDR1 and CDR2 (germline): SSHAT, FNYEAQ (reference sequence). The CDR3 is CASSRDLADTGELFF. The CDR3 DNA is TGTGCTAGCAGCCGGGACTTAGCGGACACCGGGGAGCTGTTTTTT.

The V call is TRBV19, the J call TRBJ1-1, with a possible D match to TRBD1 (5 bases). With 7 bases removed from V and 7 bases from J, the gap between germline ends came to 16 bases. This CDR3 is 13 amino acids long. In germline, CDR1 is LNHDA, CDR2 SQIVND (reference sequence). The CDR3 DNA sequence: TGTGCCAGTACCTCACGGGGGTGGGTTGAAGCTTTCTTT. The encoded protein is CASTSRGWVEAFF.

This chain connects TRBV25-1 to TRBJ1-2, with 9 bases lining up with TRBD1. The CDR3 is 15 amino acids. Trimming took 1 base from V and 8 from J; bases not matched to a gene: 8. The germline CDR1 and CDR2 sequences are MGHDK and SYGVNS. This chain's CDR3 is CASSESGTGSFGYTF. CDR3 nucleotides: TGTGCCAGCAGTGAATCCGGGACAGGGTCTTTCGGCTACACCTTC.

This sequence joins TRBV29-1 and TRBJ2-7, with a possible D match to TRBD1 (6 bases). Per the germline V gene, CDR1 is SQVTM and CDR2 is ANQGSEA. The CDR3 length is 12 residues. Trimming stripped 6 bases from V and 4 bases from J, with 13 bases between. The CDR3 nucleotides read TGCAGCGTCTTACAGGGCTCATACGAGCAGTACTTC. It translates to CSVLQGSYEQYF.

The CDR3 DNA follows: TGCGCCAGCAGCTTGGCCTGGACAGGGGATTATAATTCACCCCTCCACTTT. Translating gives CASSLAWTGDYNSPLHF. The chain is built from TRBV5-1 and TRBJ1-6; 9 bases are shared with TRBD1. The CDR3 has 17 residues. Germline values: CDR1 SGHRS, CDR2 YFSETQ. The V and J ends lost 0 bases and 4 bases, in that order; junction bases with no gene match: 5. Full variable domain (rest looked up from reference TRBV5-1 and TRBJ1-6): KAGVTQTPRYLIKTRGQQVTLSCSPISGHRSVSWYQQTPGQGLQFLFEYFSETQRNKGNFPGRFSGRQFSNSRSEMNVSTLELGDSALYLCASSLAWTGDYNSPLHFGNGTRLTVT.

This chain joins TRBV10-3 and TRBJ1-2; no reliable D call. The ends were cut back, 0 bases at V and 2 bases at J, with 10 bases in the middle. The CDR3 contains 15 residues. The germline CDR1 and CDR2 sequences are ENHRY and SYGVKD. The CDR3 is CAISESVSGNYGYTF. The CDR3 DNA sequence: TGTGCCATCAGTGAGTCGGTTTCGGGGAACTATGGCTACACCTTC.

Here the CDR3 reads CASSLGQGGRNEQYF. For the CDR3, the DNA is TGTGCCAGCAGCTTGGGACAGGGAGGTAGAAACGAGCAGTACTTC. The rearrangement uses TRBV7-2 and TRBJ2-7, with TRBD1 matching 9 bases. CDR1 is SGHTA and CDR2 is FQGNSA in the germline V gene. The CDR3 is 15 amino acids. Germline trimming cut 3 bases from V and 5 bases from J; bases unmatched to any gene: 8.

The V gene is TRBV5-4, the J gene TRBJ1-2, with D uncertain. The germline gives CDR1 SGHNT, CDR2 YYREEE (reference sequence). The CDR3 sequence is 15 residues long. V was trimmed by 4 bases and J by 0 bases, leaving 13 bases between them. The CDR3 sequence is CASSPAGRSNYGYTF. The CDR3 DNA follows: TGTGCCAGCAGCCCTGCGGGCCGTTCTAACTATGGCTACACCTTC. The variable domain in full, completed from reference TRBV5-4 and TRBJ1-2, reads ETGVTQSPTHLIKTRGQQVTLRCSSQSGHNTVSWYQQALGQGPQFIFQYYREEENGRGNFPPRFSGLQFPNYSSELNVNALELDDSALYLCASSPAGRSNYGYTFGSGTRLTVV.

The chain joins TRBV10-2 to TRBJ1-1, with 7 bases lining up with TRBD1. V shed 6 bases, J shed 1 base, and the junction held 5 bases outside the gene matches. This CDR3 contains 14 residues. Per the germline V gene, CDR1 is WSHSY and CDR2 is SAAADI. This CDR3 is CASSDRDRNTEAFF. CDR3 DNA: TGCGCCAGCAGCGATAGGGACAGGAACACTGAAGCTTTCTTT.

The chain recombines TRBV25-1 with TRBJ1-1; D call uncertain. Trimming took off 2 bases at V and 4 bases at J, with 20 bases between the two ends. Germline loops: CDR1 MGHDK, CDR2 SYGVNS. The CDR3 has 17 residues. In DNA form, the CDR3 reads TGTGCCAGCAGTGAAGGATCCTCCCGCGGAGGAAGCACTGAAGCTTTCTTT. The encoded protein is CASSEGSSRGGSTEAFF.

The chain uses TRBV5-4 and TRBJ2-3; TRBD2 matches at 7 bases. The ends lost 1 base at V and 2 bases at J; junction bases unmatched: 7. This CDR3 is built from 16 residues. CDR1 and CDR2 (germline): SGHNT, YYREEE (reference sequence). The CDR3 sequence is CASSLLAGEDTDTQYF. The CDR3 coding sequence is TGTGCCAGCAGCTTGCTTGCGGGGGAAGACACAGATACGCAGTATTTT.

The CDR3 DNA is TGTGCCAGCAGGGCTGCGTACGGACAGGGGGCTATATACGAGCAGTACTTC. Encoded protein: CASRAAYGQGAIYEQYF. The rearrangement joins TRBV7-8 to TRBJ2-5; 11 nucleotides line up with TRBD1. The end of the DNA is better explained by TRBJ2-7, so the J call may be wrong. Looked up from germline, CDR1 is SGHVS and CDR2 is FQNEAQ. The CDR3 length is 17 residues.

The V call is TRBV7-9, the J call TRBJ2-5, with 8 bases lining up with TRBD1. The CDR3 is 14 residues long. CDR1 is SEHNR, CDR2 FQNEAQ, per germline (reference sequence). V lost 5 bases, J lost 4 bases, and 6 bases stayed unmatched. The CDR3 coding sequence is TGTGCCAGCAGCCTACCCACAGGGGGAGAGACCCAGTACTTC. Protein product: CASSLPTGGETQYF.

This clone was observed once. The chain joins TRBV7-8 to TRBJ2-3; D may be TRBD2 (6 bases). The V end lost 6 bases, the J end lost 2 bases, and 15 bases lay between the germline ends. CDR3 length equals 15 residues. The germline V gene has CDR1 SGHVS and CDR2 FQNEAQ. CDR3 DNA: TGTGCCAGCAGAATCAGGGACTCGTACACAGATACGCAGTATTTT. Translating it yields CASRIRDSYTDTQYF. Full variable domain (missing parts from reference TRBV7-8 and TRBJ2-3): GAGVSQSPRYKVAKRGQDVALRCDPISGHVSLFWYQQALGQGPEFLTYFQNEAQLDKSGLPSDRFFAERPEGSVSTLKIQRTQQEDSAVYLCASRIRDSYTDTQYFGPGTRLTVL.

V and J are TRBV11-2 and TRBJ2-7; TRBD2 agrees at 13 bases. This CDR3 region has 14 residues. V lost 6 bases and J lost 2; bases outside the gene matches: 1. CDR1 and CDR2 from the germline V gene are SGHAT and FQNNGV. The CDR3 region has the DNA TGTGCCAGCAGTGGGACTAGCGGGACCTACGAGCAGTACTTC. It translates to CASSGTSGTYEQYF.

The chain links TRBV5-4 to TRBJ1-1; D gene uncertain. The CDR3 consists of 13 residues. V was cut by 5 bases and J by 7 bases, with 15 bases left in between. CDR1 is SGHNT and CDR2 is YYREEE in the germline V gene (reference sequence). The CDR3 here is CASSPGSLNEAFF. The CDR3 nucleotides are TGTGCCAGCAGTCCGGGGTCTTTAAATGAAGCTTTCTTT.

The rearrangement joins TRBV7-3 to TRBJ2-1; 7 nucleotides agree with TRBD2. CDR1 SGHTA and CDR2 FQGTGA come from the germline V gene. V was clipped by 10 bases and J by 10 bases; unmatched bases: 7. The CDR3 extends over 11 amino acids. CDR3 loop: CATSAGREQFF. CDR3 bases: TGTGCCACTTCAGCGGGGAGAGAGCAGTTCTTC.